These 18 T cell receptor beta chains share one sample of origin, sequenced in a study of identical twins. TCRdb processed the 5' RACE reads anew with MiXCR; each CDR3 protein has one entry. Of about 720,000 distinct CDR3 sequences detected, about 20% appear once; the ten largest clones hold about 12%. These data are also associated with another study on T cells expressing NK-cell markers.

Sequencing was performed on PBMCs. The receptors originated from a woman between 18 and 29 years old in good health.

This clonotype has only a few counts. This CDR3 reads CASSQDALAGDNEQFF. DNA for the CDR3: TGCGCCAGCAGCCAAGACGCGCTAGCGGGAGACAATGAGCAGTTCTTC. J is TRBJ2-1 and V is TRBV4-3; TRBD2 matches at 10 bases. V trimming: 0 bases; J trimming: 5 bases; junction bases outside the gene matches: 4. This CDR3 has 16 amino acids. CDR1 and CDR2 (germline): LGHNA, YSLEER.

J is TRBJ1-1 and V is TRBV5-1; a possible D gene is TRBD1 (6 bases). This CDR3 spans 14 amino acids. From germline, CDR1 is SGHRS and CDR2 YFSETQ. Trimming stripped 2 bases from V and 8 bases from J, with 16 bases between. The CDR3 bases are TGCGCCAGCAGCTTATATTCCGGGACAATGGAAGCTTTCTTT. Protein sequence: CASSLYSGTMEAFF.

This clonotype was counted a few times. This chain uses TRBV12-3 or TRBV12-4 with TRBJ1-2; D remains ambiguous. V shed 11 bases and J shed 8 bases, with 21 bases lying between them. CDR3 length: 13 amino acids. For the CDR3, the DNA is TGTGCCGCAAGAGGACGGCGGAGAAGGGGCTACACCTTC. Protein: CAARGRRRRGYTF.

This clonotype was counted only a few times. V usage is TRBV12-3 or TRBV12-4 and J usage is TRBJ2-7; 7 nucleotides agree with TRBD2. The trim removed 6 bases at V and 1 base at J, leaving 9 bases unmatched. This CDR3 is built from 15 residues. The chain's CDR3 is CASSLGQRGSYEQYF. For the CDR3, the DNA is TGTGCCAGCAGCCTTGGCCAGCGGGGTTCCTACGAGCAGTACTTC.

The sample holds a few counts of this clonotype. V and J are TRBV12-3 or TRBV12-4 and TRBJ2-4, with D unresolved. V was cut by 8 bases and J by 9 bases, with 11 bases left in between. There are 11 residues in the CDR3. This chain's CDR3 is CASGLGRIQYF. CDR3 bases: TGTGCCAGCGGCCTTGGTCGCATTCAGTACTTC.

This clonotype was counted ten times or more. This chain uses TRBV6-5 with TRBJ2-5; D gene ambiguous. The V end lost 2 bases, the J end lost 4 bases, and 5 bases lay between the germline ends. CDR1 MNHEY and CDR2 SVGAGI come from the germline V gene. The CDR3 has 12 amino acids. This CDR3 is CASSYPGETQYF. The DNA of the CDR3 is TGTGCCAGCAGTTACCCCGGAGAGACCCAGTACTTC.

This clonotype appeared a few times. The V call is TRBV12-3 or TRBV12-4, the J call TRBJ1-2; D is undetermined. The V end lost 10 bases, the J end lost 6 bases, and 9 bases lay between the germline ends. CDR3 size: 10 residues. CDR3 in amino acids: CATDRNGYTF. CDR3 bases: TGTGCCACCGACCGAAATGGCTACACCTTC.

This clonotype came up many times. V is TRBV19 and J is TRBJ2-1; D is unclear. Germline V gives CDR1 LNHDA, CDR2 SQIVND (reference sequence). This CDR3 spans 12 amino acids. Trimming pared 4 bases from V and 7 bases from J, leaving 8 bases between. Here the CDR3 DNA reads TGTGCCAGTAGTACTTTGGGGAATGAGCAGTTCTTC. It yields the protein CASSTLGNEQFF.

In its sample, this clonotype was seen a few times. The rearrangement uses TRBV12-3 or TRBV12-4 and TRBJ1-1; 8 bases fit TRBD1. With 3 bases clipped from V and 11 bases from J, the junction kept 5 bases outside the gene matches. CDR3 length: 12 residues. In DNA form, the CDR3 reads TGTGCCAGCAGTTTGCCAGGGGGCTCGGCTTTCTTT. Amino acids: CASSLPGGSAFF.

The rearrangement uses TRBV29-1 and TRBJ1-4; perhaps TRBD1 as D (5 bases). The CDR3 extends over 14 amino acids. V gave up 5 bases and J gave up 4 bases, with 14 bases separating them. Germline values: CDR1 SQVTM, CDR2 ANQGSEA. The CDR3 DNA reads as TGCAGCGTTACCGAGGGACCACATAATGAAAAACTGTTTTTT. Its translation: CSVTEGPHNEKLFF.

This clonotype occurred a few times. The chain has TRBV18 and TRBJ2-3; D might be TRBD2 (5 bases). The germline V gene has CDR1 KGHSH and CDR2 LQKENI. The CDR3 is 14 amino acids. With 3 bases removed from V and 6 bases from J, the gap between germline ends came to 13 bases. For the CDR3, the DNA is TGTGCCAGCTCACCGGACTCCCGAGGGGATACGCAGTATTTT. This sequence encodes CASSPDSRGDTQYF.

This chain links TRBV20-1 with TRBJ2-7; 10 bases are a match to TRBD1. The CDR3 is made up of 15 amino acids. V lost 0 bases and J lost 3; bases outside the gene matches: 5. Germline V CDR1 and CDR2: DFQATT, SNEGSKA (reference sequence). CDR3 sequence reads: CSAREVTGGLYEQYF. The CDR3 bases are TGCAGTGCTAGAGAAGTGACAGGGGGCCTCTACGAGCAGTACTTC.

This rearrangement joins TRBV4-3 to TRBJ2-1; the D gene is possibly TRBD2 (5 bases). Germline V gene sequence: CDR1 LGHNA, CDR2 YSLEER. Trimming removed 3 bases at V and 8 bases at J, with 14 bases between. This CDR3 has 14 amino acids. The CDR3 is CASSQGRLSDEQFF. In DNA, the CDR3 is TGCGCCAGCAGCCAGGGGAGACTTTCGGATGAGCAGTTCTTC.

This clonotype was seen repeatedly, ten times or more. J is TRBJ1-2 and V is TRBV12-3 or TRBV12-4; D remains unclear. The germline V and J ends were trimmed by 8 bases and 9 bases, with 10 bases remaining between them. The length of the CDR3 is 10 residues. For the CDR3, the DNA is TGTGCCAGCGGGCCAGCACGCTACACCTTC. This encodes CASGPARYTF.

This clonotype was detected only a few times. The chain uses TRBV7-9 and TRBJ2-5; D is uncertain. Between the trimmed V and J ends, which lost 3 bases and 0 bases, there was a span of 14 bases. CDR1 and CDR2 from the germline V gene are SEHNR and FQNEAQ (reference sequence). This CDR3 region has 16 residues. CDR3 loop: CASSFSNPAYQETQYF. CDR3 DNA sequence: TGTGCCAGCAGCTTCTCTAACCCGGCCTACCAAGAGACCCAGTACTTC. The full variable domain, in which reference TRBV7-9 and TRBJ2-5 provide the parts outside the CDR3, is DTGVSQNPRHKITKRGQNVTFRCDPISEHNRLYWYRQTLGQGPEFLTYFQNEAQLEKSRLLSDRFSAERPKGSFSTLEIQRTEQGDSAMYLCASSFSNPAYQETQYFGPGTRLLVL.

The rearrangement joins TRBV5-1 to TRBJ1-2, with 8 bases lining up with TRBD1. This CDR3 has 13 amino acids. J gave up 8 bases and V 4 bases, and 7 bases lay outside the gene matches. Germline V gene lookup returns CDR1 SGHRS and CDR2 YFSETQ. CDR3 sequence (DNA): TGCGCCAGCAGCCCGGGAGGACAGGGAGGCTACACCTTC. This translates into CASSPGGQGGYTF.

V usage is TRBV10-3 and J usage is TRBJ2-3, with a tentative D call TRBD1 (5 bases). The CDR3 is 12 residues long. Deletions cut 8 bases from V and 2 bases from J, with 8 bases between. Germline V gene lookup returns CDR1 ENHRY and CDR2 SYGVKD. CDR3 in DNA: TGTGCCATCGGCAGGGACACAGATACGCAGTATTTT. The encoded protein is CAIGRDTDTQYF.

This clonotype showed up just a few times. CDR3 nucleotide sequence: TGCAGTGGGTCCCCGGGCCTCGGGACGGACTCCTACGAGCAGTACTTC. Protein sequence: CSGSPGLGTDSYEQYF. The chain is built from TRBV20-1 and TRBJ2-7, with D perhaps given as TRBD1 or TRBD2 (5 bases each). The CDR3 is made up of 16 amino acids. Germline lookup yields CDR1 DFQATT and CDR2 SNEGSKA (reference sequence). Between the trimmed V and J ends, which lost 7 bases and 0 bases, there was a span of 22 bases.